This T cell receptor (beta chain) was sequenced during a study of CD8 T cells in ankylosing spondylitis. With molecular barcodes, quantitative 5'-RACE was used to make the TCR beta libraries. One entry per CDR3 protein, called by TCRdb with MiXCR from the 5' RACE reads. The repertoire consists of under 850,000 distinct CDR3 sequences, with around 20% occurring once and the leading ten covering around 20%. Study-wide results and limits: Prior literature has documented some motif variants in synovial fluid and blood from reactive arthritis. In ankylosing spondylitis blood, a motif of seven to nine highly homologous TCR beta variants appeared characteristic.

Only a few counts were recorded for this clonotype. Its cognate antigen is unknown. The sequenced sample was blood, either unsorted or a sorted T cell fraction (not recorded which). The origin of this receptor is a male donor with ankylosing spondylitis.

The CDR3 nucleotides read TGTGCCACTCAGGTAGGAGGCAATCAGCCCCAGCATTTT. It is translated as CATQVGGNQPQHF. This chain connects TRBV6-2 or TRBV6-3 to TRBJ1-5; no clear D. The CDR3 is 13 amino acids. Germline CDR1 reads MNHEY; CDR2 reads SVGEGT. V was clipped by 10 bases and J by 2 bases, with 12 bases between them.